This TCR beta chain was observed in a study of blood T cell repertoires in COVID-19. Study at large: PBMCs, B-cell-depleted T cells, or T cells were the source of the cDNA or gDNA that made up the material.

Repertoires were generated with immunoSEQ multiplex PCR, while TCRdb's copy carries only in-frame clones and drops some. The sample carries hundreds of thousands of clones, 65% to 90% recorded once. The V and J ends lost 4 bases and 4 bases respectively, with 10 bases between them. The CDR3 extends over 13 amino acids. Germline CDR1 LNHDA, CDR2 SQIVND (reference sequence). Sequenced material: peripheral blood. The chain uses TRBV19 and TRBJ1-2; D uncertain. This TCR derives from a woman aged 45-65 years with acute or convalescent COVID-19. In DNA form, the CDR3 reads TGTGCCAGTAGTAAGGCGGCCTCCTATGGCTACACCTTC. It encodes CASSKAASYGYTF.